The 27 T cell receptor beta chains reported below all come from one sample, sequenced in a study of shared clonotypes between healthy human individuals. The data were produced by immunoSEQ multiplex PCR, yet TCRdb's version contains in-frame clones alone and is incomplete. The table includes about 2.3 million clones, 85% to 95% detected once. Sequencing used naive CD4+ T cells from PBMCs. Subset: CD45RA+ positively selected. The receptors shown here come from a man aged 18 to 35 in good health. Some clones in this sample may be carry-over from other donors' samples.

The chain is built from TRBV7-2 and TRBJ2-7; tentative D call: TRBD2 (5 bases). Trimming took 5 bases from V and 7 from J, leaving 18 bases between them. Germline V CDR1 and CDR2: SGHTA, FQGNSA. The CDR3 runs to 14 residues. CDR3 in DNA: TGTGCCAGCAGCCCTGTTGAGGGAGTCGGGGAGCAGTACTTC. Translated, it gives CASSPVEGVGEQYF.

V gene TRBV28 combines with J gene TRBJ2-4; D remains ambiguous. The germline V and J ends were trimmed by 2 bases and 0 bases, with 11 bases remaining between them. The CDR3 is 16 residues long. Per the germline V gene, CDR1 is MDHEN and CDR2 is SYDVKM. Here the CDR3 reads CASSLTGSLAKNIQYF. CDR3 nucleotides: TGTGCCAGCAGTTTAACGGGCAGTCTAGCCAAAAACATTCAGTACTTC.

The chain is built from TRBV6-1 and TRBJ1-5, with a possible D match to TRBD1 (6 bases). The V end was cut by 3 bases, the J end by 6 bases, with 15 bases between. This CDR3 spans 15 amino acids. From germline, CDR1 is MNHNS and CDR2 SASEGT. DNA of the CDR3: TGTGCCAGCAGTGAGACAGGCGTCTCGGGTCAGCCCCAGCATTTT. This codes for CASSETGVSGQPQHF.

The chain uses TRBV6-5 and TRBJ1-2; D is uncertain. The CDR3 runs 13 residues. Germline V gene data show CDR1 as MNHEY and CDR2 as SVGAGI. With 0 bases removed from V and 8 bases from J, the gap between germline ends came to 10 bases. As DNA, the CDR3 is TGTGCCAGCAGTTACTCAGAGGGAGGCGGCTACACCTTC. Its protein is CASSYSEGGGYTF.

Points on this clone: Other DNA sequences in this sample translate to the same CDR3. The chain recombines TRBV19 with TRBJ2-1; D unclear. The V end was cut by 7 bases, the J end by 1 base, with 2 bases between. Germline V lookup: CDR1 LNHDA, CDR2 SQIVND (reference sequence). The CDR3 runs to 11 residues. The CDR3 nucleotides read TGTGCCAGTACATCCTACAATGAGCAGTTCTTC. Translated: CASTSYNEQFF. Using reference TRBV19 and TRBJ2-1 for the parts outside the CDR3, the full variable domain is DGGITQSPKYLFRKEGQNVTLSCEQNLNHDAMYWYRQDPGQGLRLIYYSQIVNDFQKGDIAEGYSVSREKKESFPLTVTSAQKNPTAFYLCASTSYNEQFFGPGTRLTVL.

The gene calls are TRBV5-1 and TRBJ2-3, with 9 bases fitting TRBD1. Trimming took 7 bases from V and 1 from J; bases not matched to a gene: 10. This CDR3 spans 16 amino acids. Germline V CDR1 and CDR2: SGHRS, YFSETQ. In DNA, the CDR3 is TGCGCCAGCGGGGACAGGGAGTTCACAGGCACAGATACGCAGTATTTT. It codes for CASGDREFTGTDTQYF.

This rearrangement joins TRBV18 to TRBJ2-2, with 10 bases fitting TRBD2. The germline gives CDR1 KGHSH, CDR2 LQKENI. The V and J ends lost 3 bases and 2 bases, in that order; junction bases with no gene match: 6. This CDR3 contains 17 residues. The CDR3 sequence: CASSPGTSGINTGELFF. CDR3 DNA sequence: TGTGCCAGCTCACCGGGTACTAGCGGGATCAACACCGGGGAGCTGTTTTTT.

The chain combines TRBV6-5 with TRBJ1-2, with 8 bases aligning to TRBD1. This CDR3 is 15 amino acids long. With V trimmed by 4 bases and J by 7 bases, 11 bases remained unmatched. The germline CDR1 and CDR2 sequences are MNHEY and SVGAGI. CDR3 sequence: CASSSIGQGLSGYTF. The CDR3 DNA reads TGTGCCAGCAGTTCGATTGGACAGGGTCTCTCTGGCTACACCTTC.

This chain joins TRBV5-1 and TRBJ2-3, with 8 bases fitting TRBD2. V was clipped by 6 bases and J by 1 base; unmatched bases: 10. The CDR3 runs to 16 residues. Germline CDR1 SGHRS, CDR2 YFSETQ. The DNA for the CDR3 is TGCGCCAGCACCCAAACGCGGGGGGCCGGCACAGATACGCAGTATTTT. It translates to CASTQTRGAGTDTQYF.

This rearrangement joins TRBV7-6 to TRBJ1-1; 10 positions agree with TRBD1. Losses at the gene ends were 4 bases for V and 0 bases for J; bases not matched to a gene: 5. CDR3 length: 16 residues. Germline values: CDR1 SGHVS, CDR2 FNYEAQ. CDR3 bases: TGTGCCAGCAGCTCCCAGACAGGGGGCTTGAACACTGAAGCTTTCTTT. It encodes CASSSQTGGLNTEAFF.

The chain employs TRBV5-1 and TRBJ1-4; tentative D call: TRBD1 (5 bases). Germline-derived CDR1 and CDR2 are SGHRS and YFSETQ. With 0 bases removed from V and 8 bases from J, the gap between germline ends came to 11 bases. There are 14 residues in the CDR3. In DNA form, the CDR3 reads TGCGCCAGCAGCTTGGGCACAGGACCCGAAAAACTGTTTTTT. The encoded protein is CASSLGTGPEKLFF.

The V call is TRBV2, the J call TRBJ2-3; 7 positions match TRBD2. V gave up 6 bases and J gave up 4 bases; unmatched junction bases: 10. Per the germline V gene, CDR1 is SNHLY and CDR2 is FYNNEI. CDR3 length: 15 amino acids. The CDR3 DNA follows: TGTGCCAGCAGCCCTACTAGCGCCGGCGCAGATACGCAGTATTTT. Translated, it gives CASSPTSAGADTQYF.

J is TRBJ2-7 and V is TRBV6-5; D possibly corresponds to TRBD2 (6 bases). CDR3 length: 16 residues. Germline V CDR1 and CDR2: MNHEY, SVGAGI. V dropped 2 bases and J dropped 2 bases, with 16 bases sitting between them. The CDR3 reads CASSYGAGLGPYEQYF. The CDR3 DNA is TGTGCCAGCAGTTACGGCGCGGGGTTGGGCCCCTACGAGCAGTACTTC.

This clone was found once. The sample has other DNA sequences that encode this CDR3 too. As DNA, the CDR3 is TGCGCCAGCAGCCTTACCGGGATCAGCTACGAGCAGTACTTC. As protein: CASSLTGISYEQYF. The chain couples TRBV5-1 to TRBJ2-7; possibly TRBD2 for D (5 bases). Trimming left V 4 bases short and J 3 bases short, with 14 bases between. CDR3 length: 14 amino acids. Germline CDR1 reads SGHRS; CDR2 reads YFSETQ.

This sequence joins TRBV6-1 and TRBJ2-7; 14 nucleotides align to TRBD2. Germline V gene sequence: CDR1 MNHNS, CDR2 SASEGT. After removal of 4 bases from V and 4 bases from J, the junction contained 12 bases not matched to a gene. CDR3 length: 18 residues. In DNA, the CDR3 is TGTGCCAGCAGTGGAGCCCCCGGGACTAGCGGGAGTGGTTACGAGCAGTACTTC. Its translation is CASSGAPGTSGSGYEQYF.

The chain links TRBV9 to TRBJ2-7, with 7 positions matching TRBD1. Germline CDR1 is SGDLS and CDR2 is YYNGEE. The V gene end was trimmed by 7 bases and the J gene end by 4 bases; junction bases not matched to a gene: 8. This CDR3 is built from 13 residues. CDR3 loop: CASARTGEYEQYF. Here the CDR3 DNA reads TGTGCCAGCGCGCGAACAGGGGAGTACGAGCAGTACTTC.

The chain carries TRBV5-1 and TRBJ2-5, with TRBD2 as a possible D gene (6 bases). The V gene lost 0 bases and the J gene lost 7 bases, with 13 bases spanning the gap. Per the germline V gene, CDR1 is SGHRS and CDR2 is YFSETQ. CDR3 size: 14 residues. The CDR3 sequence: CASSLGREVVTQYF. The CDR3, as DNA: TGCGCCAGCAGCTTGGGTAGGGAGGTGGTGACCCAGTACTTC.

A remark on this clone: The sample carries other DNA sequences with the same CDR3. The chain couples TRBV5-1 to TRBJ2-3, with TRBD2 matching 7 bases. Per germline, CDR1 SGHRS and CDR2 YFSETQ. This CDR3 has 14 amino acids. V gave up 4 bases and J gave up 2 bases; unmatched junction bases: 4. The CDR3 DNA follows: TGCGCCAGCAGCACCGGACTAGTCACAGATACGCAGTATTTT. Residues: CASSTGLVTDTQYF.

The chain has TRBV27 and TRBJ1-1, with D perhaps matching TRBD1 (5 bases). The CDR3 length is 15 residues. Germline lookup yields CDR1 MNHEY and CDR2 SMNVEV (reference sequence). The V and J ends lost 7 bases and 3 bases respectively, with 18 bases between them. For the CDR3, the DNA is TGTGCCAGCACTCCAGGGTGGGGTGCGGACACTGAAGCTTTCTTT. Translated, it gives CASTPGWGADTEAFF.

V is TRBV7-8 and J is TRBJ2-1, with TRBD2 matching over 10 bases. J gave up 0 bases and V 5 bases, and 13 bases lay outside the gene matches. CDR3 length: 19 residues. Germline values: CDR1 SGHVS, CDR2 FQNEAQ. The CDR3 DNA follows: TGTGCCAGCAGCCAGGGCAAGGGGCTAGCGGGGGACTCCTACAATGAGCAGTTCTTC. It yields the protein CASSQGKGLAGDSYNEQFF.

A remark on this clone: This sample also contains other DNA sequences that code for the same CDR3. The J gene is TRBJ2-7, the V gene TRBV6-6; D not resolved. CDR1 and CDR2 (germline): MNHNY, SVGAGI (reference sequence). The V end was cut by 2 bases, the J end by 3 bases, with 8 bases between. The CDR3 spans 13 residues. The CDR3 loop is CASSYGQVYEQYF. Written as DNA, the CDR3 is TGTGCCAGCAGTTACGGCCAGGTCTACGAGCAGTACTTC.

The J gene is TRBJ1-2, the V gene TRBV7-9, with a tentative D call TRBD1 (5 bases). The CDR3 is 14 residues long. In germline, CDR1 is SEHNR, CDR2 FQNEAQ (reference sequence). Trimming removed 7 bases from V and 2 bases from J, with 14 bases in between. Here the CDR3 reads CASNGGGQNYGYTF. As DNA, the CDR3 is TGTGCCAGCAACGGGGGAGGGCAAAACTATGGCTACACCTTC.

J is TRBJ2-1 and V is TRBV30; 7 nucleotides agree with TRBD2. The CDR3 is made up of 16 amino acids. CDR1 and CDR2 from the germline V gene are GTSNPN and SVGIG (reference sequence). V shed 3 bases, J shed 5 bases, and the junction held 13 bases outside the gene matches. DNA of the CDR3: TGTGCCTGGAGAGGTGGCGCGGGAGTCGGCGACAATGAGCAGTTCTTC. Protein product: CAWRGGAGVGDNEQFF.

With respect to this clone: This CDR3 is also generated by other DNA sequences in the sample. V usage is TRBV28 and J usage is TRBJ2-3; no reliable D call. Deletions cut 4 bases from V and 6 bases from J, with 8 bases between. Germline V CDR1 and CDR2: MDHEN, SYDVKM. This CDR3 is 12 amino acids long. The CDR3 DNA reads as TGTGCCAGCAGTTCCGTAGCCGATACGCAGTATTTT. Protein product: CASSSVADTQYF.

This clone came up once. The gene calls are TRBV30 and TRBJ1-3; D not resolved. V gave up 5 bases and J gave up 4 bases, with 6 bases separating them. The CDR3 contains 11 residues. The V gene's germline CDR1 is GTSNPN and CDR2 SVGIG (reference sequence). The CDR3 nucleotides are TGTGCCTGGGCCGAGGGAAACACCATATATTTT. The encoded protein is CAWAEGNTIYF.

This chain links TRBV5-6 with TRBJ2-1; TRBD2 agrees at 11 bases. CDR1 SGHDT and CDR2 YYEEEE come from the germline V gene. This CDR3 comprises 16 residues. V lost 0 bases to trimming and J lost 6 bases; unmatched junction nucleotides: 5. DNA for the CDR3: TGTGCCAGCAGCTTGGAACTAGCGGGAGTAGGCAATGAGCAGTTCTTC. Protein sequence: CASSLELAGVGNEQFF.

The chain recombines TRBV7-3 with TRBJ2-5; 13 bases align to TRBD2. CDR3 length: 15 residues. The V segment lost 5 bases and the J segment 2 bases; nucleotides outside the gene matches: 2. Germline V lookup: CDR1 SGHTA, CDR2 FQGTGA. CDR3: CASSRGLAGQETQYF. The CDR3, as DNA: TGTGCCAGCAGCAGGGGACTAGCGGGGCAAGAGACCCAGTACTTC.